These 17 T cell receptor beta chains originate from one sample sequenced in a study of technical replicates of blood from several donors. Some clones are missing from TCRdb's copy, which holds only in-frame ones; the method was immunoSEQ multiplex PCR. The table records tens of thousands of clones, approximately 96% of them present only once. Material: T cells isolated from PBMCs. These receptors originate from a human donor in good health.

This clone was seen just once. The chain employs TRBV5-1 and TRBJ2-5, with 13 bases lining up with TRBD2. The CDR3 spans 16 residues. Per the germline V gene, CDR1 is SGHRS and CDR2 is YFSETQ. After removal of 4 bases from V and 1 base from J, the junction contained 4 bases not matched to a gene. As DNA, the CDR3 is TGCGCCAGCAGCAGGGGACTAGCGGGGTCCCAAGAGACCCAGTACTTC. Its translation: CASSRGLAGSQETQYF.

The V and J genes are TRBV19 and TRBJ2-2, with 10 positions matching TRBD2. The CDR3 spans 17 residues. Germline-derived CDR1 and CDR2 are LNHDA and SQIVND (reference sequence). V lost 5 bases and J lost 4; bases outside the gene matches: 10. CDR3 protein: CASSPPLAGAGTGELFF. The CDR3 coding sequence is TGTGCCAGTAGTCCTCCTCTAGCGGGAGCTGGCACCGGGGAGCTGTTTTTT.

The CDR3 bases are TGTGCCAGCAGCCCGAGGGGGGGGGACCTTTATGGCTACACCTTC. This gives the protein CASSPRGGDLYGYTF. The chain links TRBV7-9 to TRBJ1-2; a weak D match, TRBD1 (6 bases). V was shortened by 5 bases and J by 5 bases, with 18 bases between the two germline ends. The CDR3 totals 15 residues. Germline loops: CDR1 SEHNR, CDR2 FQNEAQ (reference sequence).

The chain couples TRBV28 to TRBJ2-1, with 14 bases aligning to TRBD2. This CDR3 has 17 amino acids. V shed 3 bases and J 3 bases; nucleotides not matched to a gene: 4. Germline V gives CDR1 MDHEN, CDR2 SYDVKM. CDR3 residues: CASSLGLAGALYNEQFF. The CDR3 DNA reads TGTGCCAGCAGTTTGGGACTAGCGGGAGCTCTCTACAATGAGCAGTTCTTC.

The CDR3 protein is CASLAETSYEQYF. In DNA form, the CDR3 reads TGTGCCAGCTTGGCGGAAACCTCCTACGAGCAGTACTTC. The chain uses TRBV6-5 and TRBJ2-7, with D unclear. Trimming shortened V by 8 bases and J by 0 bases, and 11 bases separated the two germline ends. CDR1 is MNHEY, CDR2 SVGAGI, per germline. CDR3 length: 13 residues.

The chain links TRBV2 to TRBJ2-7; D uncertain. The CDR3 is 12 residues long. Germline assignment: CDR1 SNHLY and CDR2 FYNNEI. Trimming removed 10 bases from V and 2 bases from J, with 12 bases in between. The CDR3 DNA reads TGTGCCAAAGGCGGCAGACCCTACGAGCAGTACTTC. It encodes CAKGGRPYEQYF.

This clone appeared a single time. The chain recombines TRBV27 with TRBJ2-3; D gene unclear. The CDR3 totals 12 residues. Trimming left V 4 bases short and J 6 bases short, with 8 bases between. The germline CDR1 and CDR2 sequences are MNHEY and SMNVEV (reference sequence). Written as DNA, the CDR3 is TGTGCCAGCAGTTCCCCCGGTGATACGCAGTATTTT. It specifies CASSSPGDTQYF.

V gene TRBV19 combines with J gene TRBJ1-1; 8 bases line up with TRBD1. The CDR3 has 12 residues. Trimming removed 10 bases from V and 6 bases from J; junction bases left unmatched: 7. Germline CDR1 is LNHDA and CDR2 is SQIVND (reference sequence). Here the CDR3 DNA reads TGTGCCACAGAGGCAGGGGGCCCTGAAGCTTTCTTT. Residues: CATEAGGPEAFF. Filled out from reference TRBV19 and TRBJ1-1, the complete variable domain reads DGGITQSPKYLFRKEGQNVTLSCEQNLNHDAMYWYRQDPGQGLRLIYYSQIVNDFQKGDIAEGYSVSREKKESFPLTVTSAQKNPTAFYLCATEAGGPEAFFGQGTRLTVV.

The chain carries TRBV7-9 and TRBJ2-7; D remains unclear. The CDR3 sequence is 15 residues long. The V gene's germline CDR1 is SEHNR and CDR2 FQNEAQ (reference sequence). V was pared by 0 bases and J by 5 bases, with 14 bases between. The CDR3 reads CASSLAGRKTHEQYF. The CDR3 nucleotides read TGTGCCAGCAGCTTAGCGGGCAGAAAGACGCACGAGCAGTACTTC.

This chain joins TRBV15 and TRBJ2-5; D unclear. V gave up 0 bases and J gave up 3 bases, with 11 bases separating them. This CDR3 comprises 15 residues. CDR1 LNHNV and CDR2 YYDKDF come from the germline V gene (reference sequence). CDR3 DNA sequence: TGTGCCACCAGCAGAGATGAGGTGACCAAAGAGACCCAGTACTTC. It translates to CATSRDEVTKETQYF. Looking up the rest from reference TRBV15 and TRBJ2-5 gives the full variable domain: DAMVIQNPRYQVTQFGKPVTLSCSQTLNHNVMYWYQQKSSQAPKLLFHYYDKDFNNEADTPDNFQSRRPNTSFCFLDIRSPGLGDTAMYLCATSRDEVTKETQYFGPGTRLLVL.

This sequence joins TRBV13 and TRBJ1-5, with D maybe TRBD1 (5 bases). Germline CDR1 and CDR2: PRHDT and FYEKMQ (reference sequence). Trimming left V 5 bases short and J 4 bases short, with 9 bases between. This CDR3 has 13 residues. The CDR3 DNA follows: TGTGCCAGCAGCCCTCGGGGGAATCAGCCCCAGCATTTT. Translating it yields CASSPRGNQPQHF. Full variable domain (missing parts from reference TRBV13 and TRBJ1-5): AAGVIQSPRHLIKEKRETATLKCYPIPRHDTVYWYQQGPGQDPQFLISFYEKMQSDKGSIPDRFSAQQFSDYHSELNMSSLELGDSALYFCASSPRGNQPQHFGDGTRLSIL.

Here the CDR3 reads CASSLTPGQNTEAFF. As DNA, the CDR3 is TGTGCCAGCAGCTTAACCCCAGGGCAGAACACTGAAGCTTTCTTT. The chain links TRBV7-3 to TRBJ1-1; tentative D call: TRBD1 (5 bases). Germline V CDR1 and CDR2: SGHTA, FQGTGA. This CDR3 region has 15 residues. Trimming left V 0 bases short and J 1 base short, with 9 bases between.

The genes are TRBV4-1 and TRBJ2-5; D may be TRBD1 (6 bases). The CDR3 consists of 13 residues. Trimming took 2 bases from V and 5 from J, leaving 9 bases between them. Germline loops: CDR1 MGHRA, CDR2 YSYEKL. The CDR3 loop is CASSQQGRETQYF. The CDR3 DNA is TGCGCCAGCAGCCAACAGGGGCGGGAGACCCAGTACTTC.

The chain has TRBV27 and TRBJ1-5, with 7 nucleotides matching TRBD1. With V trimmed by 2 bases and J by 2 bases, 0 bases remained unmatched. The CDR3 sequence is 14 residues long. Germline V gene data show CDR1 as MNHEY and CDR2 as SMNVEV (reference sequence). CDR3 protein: CASSLGTGNQPQHF. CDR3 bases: TGTGCCAGCAGTTTAGGGACAGGCAATCAGCCCCAGCATTTT.

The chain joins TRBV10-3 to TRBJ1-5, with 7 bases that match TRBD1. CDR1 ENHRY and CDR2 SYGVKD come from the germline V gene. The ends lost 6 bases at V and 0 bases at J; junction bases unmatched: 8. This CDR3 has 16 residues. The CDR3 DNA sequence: TGTGCCATCAGGATGATTACAGGGGATAGCAATCAGCCCCAGCATTTT. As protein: CAIRMITGDSNQPQHF.

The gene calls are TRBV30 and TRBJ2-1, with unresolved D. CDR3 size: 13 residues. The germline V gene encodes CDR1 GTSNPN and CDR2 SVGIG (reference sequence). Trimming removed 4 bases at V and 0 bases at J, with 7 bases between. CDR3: CAWTESSYNEQFF. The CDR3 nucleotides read TGTGCCTGGACGGAGAGCTCCTACAATGAGCAGTTCTTC.

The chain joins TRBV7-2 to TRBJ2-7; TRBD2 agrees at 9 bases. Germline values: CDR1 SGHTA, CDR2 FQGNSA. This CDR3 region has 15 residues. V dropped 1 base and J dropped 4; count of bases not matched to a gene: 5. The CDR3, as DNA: TGTGCCAGCAGCTTAGATCTAGCGGGATTATACGAGCAGTACTTC. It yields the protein CASSLDLAGLYEQYF.